A single sample gave rise to the 30 T cell receptor beta chains below, sequenced in a study of OX40 agonist ivuxolimab in advanced cancers. Method: immunoSEQ multiplex PCR; TCRdb's copy keeps in-frame clones and lacks some. The sample shows roughly 46,000 clones, around 85% of them seen only once. This material consisted of CD4+ or CD8+ T cells sorted from blood, taken in a trial of the OX40 agonist ivuxolimab. All receptors derive from an adult with an advanced solid tumor such as melanoma, head and neck, liver or kidney cancer.

In this sample, this clone turned up a few times. The chain employs TRBV19 and TRBJ2-7; 7 bases fit TRBD2. The CDR3 runs to 13 residues. CDR1 is LNHDA, CDR2 SQIVND, per germline (reference sequence). J gave up 2 bases and V 5 bases, and 3 bases lay outside the gene matches. The CDR3 here is CASSQGRAYEQYF. CDR3 nucleotide sequence: TGTGCCAGTAGTCAAGGGAGGGCCTACGAGCAGTACTTC.

This clone was observed a few times. The chain employs TRBV12-2 and TRBJ2-7; the table's D call, TRBD2, has no DNA check behind it. TRBV12-2 is recorded as a pseudogene. CDR3 length: 16 residues. DNA for the CDR3: TGTGCAAGTCGCTTAGCATCCGGGAGCTCCTCCTACGAGCAGTACTTC. Translated: CASRLASGSSSYEQYF.

The CDR3 DNA reads TGTGCCAGTAGTATAGGGACAGCCTACGAGCAGTACTTC. Translating it yields CASSIGTAYEQYF. V is TRBV19 and J is TRBJ2-7; D perhaps matches TRBD1 (6 bases). CDR3 length: 13 residues. V was trimmed by 1 base and J by 2 bases, leaving 6 bases between them. Germline CDR1 reads LNHDA; CDR2 reads SQIVND (reference sequence).

The genes are TRBV5-1 and TRBJ2-7; D possibly corresponds to TRBD2 (6 bases). The CDR3 length is 16 residues. Trimming stripped 1 base from V and 2 bases from J, with 16 bases between. Germline V gene lookup returns CDR1 SGHRS and CDR2 YFSETQ. The CDR3 coding sequence is TGCGCCAGCAGCTTGTTTGTACAACTAGCCCCCTACGAGCAGTACTTC. Translated, it gives CASSLFVQLAPYEQYF.

This sequence joins TRBV19 and TRBJ2-5, with a weak D call TRBD1 (5 bases). This CDR3 has 14 residues. V lost 5 bases and J lost 5, with 15 bases in between. The germline gives CDR1 LNHDA, CDR2 SQIVND (reference sequence). The DNA for the CDR3 is TGTGCCAGTAGTCCATCAAGGGGAAGGGAGACCCAGTACTTC. It codes for CASSPSRGRETQYF.

This clone was seen a handful of times. This chain joins TRBV20-1 and TRBJ1-5; D is unresolved. Germline CDR1 is DFQATT and CDR2 is SNEGSKA (reference sequence). The CDR3 spans 11 residues. V was clipped by 4 bases and J by 6 bases, with 7 bases between them. The CDR3 spells CSAIDSQPQHF. In DNA form, the CDR3 reads TGCAGTGCTATCGACTCTCAGCCCCAGCATTTT.

This clone was seen just once. The chain links TRBV18 to TRBJ2-1; D may be TRBD1 (6 bases). V dropped 0 bases and J dropped 4 bases, with 10 bases sitting between them. The CDR3 has 15 residues. The germline gives CDR1 KGHSH, CDR2 LQKENI. The CDR3 coding sequence is TGTGCCAGCTCACCACCCAACAGGGATTACAATGAGCAGTTCTTC. Protein: CASSPPNRDYNEQFF.

This chain connects TRBV2 to TRBJ2-7; TRBD1 aligns across 9 bases. CDR3 length: 16 residues. With 3 bases clipped from V and 4 bases from J, the junction kept 10 bases outside the gene matches. The germline V gene encodes CDR1 SNHLY and CDR2 FYNNEI. CDR3 bases: TGTGCCAGCAGTGAGCACGGACAGGGGATAGGGTACGAGCAGTACTTC. Translated: CASSEHGQGIGYEQYF.

The chain combines TRBV6-5 with TRBJ1-5; D gene uncertain. CDR1 is MNHEY, CDR2 SVGAGI, per germline. CDR3 size: 16 residues. Trimming shortened V by 0 bases and J by 0 bases, and 9 bases separated the two germline ends. The CDR3 DNA follows: TGTGCCAGCAGTTACTCCGGACGGTATAGCAATCAGCCCCAGCATTTT. Its protein product is CASSYSGRYSNQPQHF.

This chain links TRBV7-2 with TRBJ2-7, with D unclear. CDR1 SGHTA and CDR2 FQGNSA come from the germline V gene. V lost 2 bases and J lost 2, with 7 bases in between. The CDR3 consists of 13 residues. This chain's CDR3 is CASSLQDPYEQYF. The CDR3 DNA is TGTGCCAGCAGCTTACAGGACCCCTACGAGCAGTACTTC.

The rearrangement joins TRBV19 to TRBJ2-1; either TRBD1 or TRBD2 may supply D (5 bases each). This CDR3 region has 12 residues. CDR1 and CDR2 from the germline V gene are LNHDA and SQIVND (reference sequence). Trimming cost V 7 bases and J 4 bases, with 8 bases left between them. The CDR3 region is CASKGTYNEQFF. CDR3 nucleotides: TGTGCCAGTAAAGGGACGTACAATGAGCAGTTCTTC.

The V and J genes are TRBV28 and TRBJ2-4; unclear D gene. Per the germline V gene, CDR1 is MDHEN and CDR2 is SYDVKM. The CDR3 extends over 16 amino acids. The V gene lost 2 bases and the J gene lost 0 bases, with 11 bases spanning the gap. The CDR3: CASSLIQPKAKNIQYF. CDR3 sequence (DNA): TGTGCCAGCAGTTTAATACAACCCAAAGCCAAAAACATTCAGTACTTC.

This sequence joins TRBV14 and TRBJ2-1, with 9 nucleotides matching TRBD2. Germline V CDR1 and CDR2: SGHDN, FVKESK. The J segment lost 2 bases and the V segment lost 0 bases, leaving 8 bases of the junction unmatched. The CDR3 is 18 amino acids. The CDR3 DNA sequence: TGTGCCAGCAGCCAAGATAGAAGCGGACTAGCGACCTACAATGAGCAGTTCTTC. Amino acid sequence: CASSQDRSGLATYNEQFF.

A single count supports this clone. Its ends do not fully match the called genes, so a read error is possible. The identical CDR3 is also encoded by other nucleotide sequences in the sample. The V and J genes are TRBV4-1 and TRBJ1-1, with unresolved D. CDR1 is MGHRA, CDR2 YSYEKL, per germline. The CDR3 consists of 16 residues. The CDR3 DNA reads TGTGCCAGCAGCCGACAAGACATATTTAAGAACACTGAAGCTTTCTTT. Protein: CASSRQDIFKNTEAFF.

The CDR3 bases are TGTGCCAGCGGACTGAGCAATCAGCCCCAGCATTTT. Translating it yields CASGLSNQPQHF. This chain connects TRBV2 to TRBJ1-5; D gene ambiguous. CDR1 is SNHLY and CDR2 is FYNNEI in the germline V gene. The V gene lost 8 bases and the J gene lost 1 base, with 6 bases spanning the gap. There are 12 residues in the CDR3.

The chain links TRBV21-1 to TRBJ2-5; the D call of TRBD1 is as the table states it, not checked on the DNA. The better agreement between TRBJ2-7 and the DNA end casts doubt on the J call. TRBV21-1 is annotated as a pseudogene. CDR3 size: 17 residues. The CDR3 spells CASSKAQKGANLYEQYF. The CDR3 bases are TGTGCCAGCAGCAAAGCGCAAAAGGGGGCGAACCTTTACGAGCAGTACTTC.

The chain employs TRBV11-2 and TRBJ2-3, with D uncertain. Germline assignment: CDR1 SGHAT and CDR2 FQNNGV. The V end lost 1 base, the J end lost 6 bases, and 2 bases lay between the germline ends. The CDR3 extends over 11 amino acids. CDR3 loop: CASSLADTQYF. CDR3 coding DNA: TGTGCCAGCAGCTTAGCGGATACGCAGTATTTT. The variable domain in full, completed from reference TRBV11-2 and TRBJ2-3, reads EAGVAQSPRYKIIEKRQSVAFWCNPISGHATLYWYQQILGQGPKLLIQFQNNGVVDDSQLPKDRFSAERLKGVDSTLKIQPAKLEDSAVYLCASSLADTQYFGPGTRLTVL.

The gene calls are TRBV7-9 and TRBJ2-7; the match to TRBD2 covers 8 bases. Germline-derived CDR1 and CDR2 are SEHNR and FQNEAQ (reference sequence). V dropped 5 bases and J dropped 0; count of bases not matched to a gene: 6. The CDR3 loop spans 15 amino acids. The DNA of the CDR3 is TGTGCCAGCAGCCCCCGGGGGGGCAGCTCCTACGAGCAGTACTTC. Translating gives CASSPRGGSSYEQYF.

The V call is TRBV5-1, the J call TRBJ1-5; 9 positions match TRBD1. Germline V gene data show CDR1 as SGHRS and CDR2 as YFSETQ. There are 14 residues in the CDR3. V was pared by 4 bases and J by 7 bases, with 6 bases of the junction left unmatched. CDR3 DNA: TGCGCCAGCAGCATTACAGGGGGCAGCCAGCCCCAGCATTTT. Its protein product is CASSITGGSQPQHF.

The chain joins TRBV30 to TRBJ2-3; a possible D gene is TRBD2 (6 bases). Germline V CDR1 and CDR2: GTSNPN, SVGIG (reference sequence). The CDR3 is made up of 15 amino acids. V was cut by 4 bases and J by 0 bases, with 14 bases left in between. CDR3: CAWTQLALSTDTQYF. The DNA of the CDR3 is TGTGCCTGGACCCAACTAGCCCTTAGCACAGATACGCAGTATTTT.

The rearrangement joins TRBV5-4 to TRBJ2-5; D is possibly TRBD1 (5 bases). The CDR3 is 13 amino acids. Germline CDR1 SGHNT, CDR2 YYREEE (reference sequence). Between the trimmed V and J ends, which lost 2 bases and 2 bases, there was a span of 7 bases. The CDR3 here is CASSFDSQETQYF. The CDR3 DNA is TGTGCCAGCAGCTTTGACAGTCAAGAGACCCAGTACTTC.

This clone was recorded a few times. The chain links TRBV9 to TRBJ1-1; unclear D gene. Trimming left V 0 bases short and J 0 bases short, with 9 bases between. Germline CDR1 is SGDLS and CDR2 is YYNGEE. The CDR3 is 15 amino acids. DNA for the CDR3: TGTGCCAGCAGCGTAGAAGGGCAGGTGAACACTGAAGCTTTCTTT. Its translation: CASSVEGQVNTEAFF.

The V call is TRBV20-1, the J call TRBJ2-7; TRBD1 is a possible D gene (5 bases). Per germline, CDR1 DFQATT and CDR2 SNEGSKA (reference sequence). Trimming shortened V by 3 bases and J by 3 bases, and 6 bases separated the two germline ends. This CDR3 spans 11 amino acids. CDR3 loop: CSARDIYEQYF. CDR3 coding DNA: TGCAGTGCTAGGGACATCTACGAGCAGTACTTC.

V and J are TRBV7-9 and TRBJ1-1; D not certain. CDR3 size: 13 residues. V lost 1 base and J 1 base, leaving 4 bases between the germline ends. Germline CDR1 and CDR2: SEHNR and FQNEAQ (reference sequence). CDR3 sequence: CASSLGQNTEAFF. Here the CDR3 DNA reads TGTGCCAGCAGCTTAGGACAGAACACTGAAGCTTTCTTT. Using reference TRBV7-9 and TRBJ1-1 for the parts outside the CDR3, the full variable domain is DTGVSQNPRHKITKRGQNVTFRCDPISEHNRLYWYRQTLGQGPEFLTYFQNEAQLEKSRLLSDRFSAERPKGSFSTLEIQRTEQGDSAMYLCASSLGQNTEAFFGQGTRLTVV.

This sequence joins TRBV2 and TRBJ2-6; 7 bases are a match to TRBD2. V was pared by 6 bases and J by 0 bases, with 5 bases of the junction left unmatched. CDR1 is SNHLY and CDR2 is FYNNEI in the germline V gene. CDR3 length equals 16 residues. The CDR3 DNA is TGTGCCAGCAGGTTCGGCGGGAGCTCTGGGGCCAACGTCCTGACTTTC. It specifies CASRFGGSSGANVLTF.

The chain couples TRBV4-1 to TRBJ1-5; D unclear. Between the trimmed V and J ends, which lost 0 bases and 0 bases, there was a span of 21 bases. The CDR3 runs to 20 residues. CDR1 MGHRA and CDR2 YSYEKL come from the germline V gene. CDR3 in DNA: TGCGCCAGCAGCCAAGATATTCCGGACCCGGGTTGGGGTAGCAATCAGCCCCAGCATTTT. Translation gives CASSQDIPDPGWGSNQPQHF.

The V gene is TRBV6-1, the J gene TRBJ1-5; D is unresolved. Looked up from germline, CDR1 is MNHNS and CDR2 is SASEGT. CDR3 size: 14 residues. V dropped 1 base and J dropped 4 bases, with 8 bases sitting between them. CDR3 in amino acids: CASSEGARNQPQHF. Written as DNA, the CDR3 is TGTGCCAGCAGTGAAGGGGCCCGTAATCAGCCCCAGCATTTT.

The chain is built from TRBV6-5 and TRBJ2-6; D not certain. The V and J ends lost 7 bases and 0 bases respectively, with 10 bases between them. The CDR3 contains 15 residues. Germline values: CDR1 MNHEY, CDR2 SVGAGI. In DNA, the CDR3 is TGTGCCAGCATAGGACGAAACTCTGGGGCCAACGTCCTGACTTTC. Protein sequence: CASIGRNSGANVLTF.

This chain links TRBV28 with TRBJ2-3; 10 nucleotides agree with TRBD2. The length of the CDR3 is 18 residues. The ends lost 6 bases at V and 3 bases at J; junction bases unmatched: 15. The germline V gene encodes CDR1 MDHEN and CDR2 SYDVKM. The CDR3 region is CASRGPSGAGGPTDTQYF. The CDR3 nucleotides are TGTGCCAGCAGAGGCCCCTCTGGAGCGGGAGGGCCTACAGATACGCAGTATTTT.

The rearrangement uses TRBV5-1 and TRBJ2-7; tentative D call: TRBD2 (6 bases). CDR1 SGHRS and CDR2 YFSETQ come from the germline V gene. The ends were cut back, 5 bases at V and 1 base at J, with 13 bases in the middle. The CDR3 covers 14 residues. The CDR3 loop reads CASRGREWSYEQYF. The CDR3 nucleotides are TGCGCCAGCAGGGGACGGGAGTGGTCCTACGAGCAGTACTTC.